These T cell receptor beta chains were read from a single sample in a study of low-dose radiotherapy and immunotherapy resistance in tumors. TCRdb ran MiXCR on the reads and lists one entry per CDR3 protein. The sample has some 52,000 distinct CDR3 sequences, roughly 31% seen once. Sample: PBMCs, taken after low-dose radiotherapy plus immunotherapy. These receptors were obtained from a male donor with rectosigmoid adenocarcinoma. CDR3s include the opening cysteine and the closing phenylalanine or tryptophan. A D gene is named only where the DNA matches it firmly. Clone size is given for some rows only: seen once, a few or many times, or a class if the clone is expanded.

.,TRBJ2-7,TRBD2,TRBV28,TGTGCCAGCAGTTCGCCGGCCAGGGTAGCGGGAACTACCTCCTACGAGCAGTACTTC,CASSSPARVAGTTSYEQYF
many,TRBJ1-1,.,TRBV3-1,TGTGCCAGCAGCCACCTGGAGAACACTGAAGCTTTCTTT,CASSHLENTEAFF
many,TRBJ1-4,.,TRBV5-1,TGCGCCAGCAGCTTGGGTCTCACCGGAGCAACTAATGAAAAACTGTTTTTT,CASSLGLTGATNEKLFF
few,TRBJ2-3,.,TRBV6-1,TGTGCCAGCAGTGTAGGACTCGCTAGCACAGATACGCAGTATTTT,CASSVGLASTDTQYF
many,TRBJ2-7,TRBD2,TRBV12-3/TRBV12-4,TGTGCCAGCAGCCTCGGACTAGCCTATTACGAGCAGTACTTC,CASSLGLAYYEQYF
many,TRBJ2-5,.,TRBV7-2,TGTGCCAGCAGCTTGTCCTACGGGGGCAGTGGGACCCAGTACTTC,CASSLSYGGSGTQYF
.,TRBJ1-3,TRBD1,TRBV5-1,TGCGCCAGCAGCTCTACTGGACAGGGTCCCGCAATCTCTGGAAACACCATATATTTT,CASSSTGQGPAISGNTIYF
few,TRBJ1-1,.,TRBV4-3,TGCGCCAGCAGCCAAGTCCACGGGGGAAACACTGAAGCTTTCTTT,CASSQVHGGNTEAFF
.,TRBJ2-3,.,TRBV29-1,TGCAGCGTTGATGGCAGTTCAGATACGCAGTATTTT,CSVDGSSDTQYF
many,TRBJ2-1,TRBD2,TRBV9,TGTGCCAGCAGCGCCGGGACTAGCGGGAGACATGAGCAGTTCTTC,CASSAGTSGRHEQFF
.,TRBJ1-1,.,TRBV10-1,TGCGCCAGCAGTGTCGGGGGTTCAGGGACTGAAGCTTTCTTT,CASSVGGSGTEAFF
.,TRBJ2-1,TRBD1,TRBV10-3,TGTGCCATCAGTGAGAACTGGGCAGGGGGCAATGAGCAGTTCTTC,CAISENWAGGNEQFF
many,TRBJ2-7,.,TRBV5-1,TGCGCCAGCAGCTTGGCCGCGACAGCTTTTTTCGACGAGCAGTACTTC,CASSLAATAFFDEQYF
.,TRBJ1-1,TRBD1,TRBV7-9,TGTGCCAGCAGCTCGAGGACAGGGTTGGCCACTGAAGCTTTCTTT,CASSSRTGLATEAFF
.,TRBJ2-1,TRBD2,TRBV6-6,TGTGCCAGCAGTGATAGCGGGGGGAAGGGATCGACTGAGCAGTTCTTC,CASSDSGGKGSTEQFF
many,TRBJ1-5,TRBD1,TRBV27,TGTGCCAGCAGTTTTACAGGGGATCGTCAGCCCCAGCATTTT,CASSFTGDRQPQHF
many,TRBJ2-6,.,TRBV11-2,TGTGCCAGCAGCTTAGTCGCCCAACTCTCTGGGGCCAACGTCCTGACTTTC,CASSLVAQLSGANVLTF
.,TRBJ1-1,.,TRBV6-1,TGTGCCAGCCATCCTTCGGGGGCGCGGTCTGAAGCTTTCTTT,CASHPSGARSEAFF
.,TRBJ1-3,.,TRBV28,TGTGCCAGCAGCTCCCCGGGATCTGGAAACACCATATATTTT,CASSSPGSGNTIYF
.,TRBJ2-7,.,TRBV28,TGTGCCAGCAGTTTGGCAGGGTACACCTACGAGCAGTACTTC,CASSLAGYTYEQYF
many,TRBJ2-5,TRBD2,TRBV28,TGTGCCAGCAGCACTGGGCTAGCGGGACAAGAGACCCAGTACTTC,CASSTGLAGQETQYF
many,TRBJ1-2,.,TRBV5-1,TGCGCCAGCAGCTTGGTGGGGGTCTATGGCTACACCTTC,CASSLVGVYGYTF
.,TRBJ1-5,TRBD1,TRBV5-5,TGTGCCAGCAGCTCCAAACCGGGACAGGGGAATCAGCCCCAGCATTTT,CASSSKPGQGNQPQHF
.,TRBJ2-6,.,TRBV18,TGTGCCAGCTCTGGGGACGGGGCCTACGTCCTGACTTTC,CASSGDGAYVLTF
once,TRBJ1-2,.,TRBV23-1,TGCGCCAGCAGCCCCCTAGAACAGGGCGACTATGGCTACACCTTC,CASSPLEQGDYGYTF
many,TRBJ2-7,.,TRBV7-9,TGTGCCAGCAGCCCCCCTCTGGGCTACGAGCAGTACTTC,CASSPPLGYEQYF
many,TRBJ2-1,TRBD2,TRBV19,TGTGCCAGTAGTACTTGGGGGACTAGCGGCTACAATGAGCAGTTCTTC,CASSTWGTSGYNEQFF
many,TRBJ2-2,TRBD1,TRBV6-2/TRBV6-3,TGTGCCAGCACCCCGGGACAGGGTACTCCCGGGGAGCTGTTTTTT,CASTPGQGTPGELFF
once,TRBJ2-7,.,TRBV10-2,TGCGCCAGCAGTGAATCCGCCGGGGTTGCCTACGAGCAGTACTTC,CASSESAGVAYEQYF
many,TRBJ2-7,TRBD1,TRBV6-5,TGTGCCAGCAGTACACAGGGGAGCTCCTACGAGCAGTACTTC,CASSTQGSSYEQYF
medium-sized,TRBJ2-7,.,TRBV28,TGTGCCAGCAGTGCCGCCCCCCACTACGAGCAGTACTTC,CASSAAPHYEQYF
many,TRBJ2-1,.,TRBV14,TGTGCCAGCAGCCAAAAGTTCGACTATTACAATGAGCAGTTCTTC,CASSQKFDYYNEQFF
many,TRBJ2-7,TRBD1,TRBV12-3/TRBV12-4,TGTGCCAGCAGTCCTGGGACAGGGGGCAGGTACGAGCAGTACTTC,CASSPGTGGRYEQYF
.,TRBJ1-3,.,TRBV29-1,TGCAGCGTTCTGCTAGGGAAATCTGGAAACACCATATATTTT,CSVLLGKSGNTIYF
medium-sized,TRBJ2-1,.,TRBV28,TGTGCCAGCAGTTACGGGGGGCTAGAGTACTACAATGAGCAGTTCTTC,CASSYGGLEYYNEQFF
many,TRBJ1-5,.,TRBV28,TGTGCCAGCAGTTTAAGACAGGCGACCTTCCCCCAGCATTTT,CASSLRQATFPQHF
few,TRBJ1-2,.,TRBV28,TGTGCCAGCAGCTCGACCTATGGCTACACCTTC,CASSSTYGYTF
.,TRBJ2-7,TRBD1,TRBV19,TGTGCCAGTAGTATCTGGGGACAGGGGAACGAGCAGTACTTC,CASSIWGQGNEQYF
.,TRBJ2-7,TRBD1,TRBV2,TGTGCCAGCAGGCAGGGGGCGTGGGAGCAGTACTTC,CASRQGAWEQYF
many,TRBJ1-5,.,TRBV13,TGTGCCAGCACCCTAGGGCAGGTGGGCCAGCCCCAGCATTTT,CASTLGQVGQPQHF
.,TRBJ2-1,.,TRBV7-2,TGTGCCAGCAGCTTAGCGACCAAGCGGACCAATGAGCAGTTCTTC,CASSLATKRTNEQFF
.,TRBJ2-5,TRBD1,TRBV3-1,TGTGCCAGCAGCCAAAGGACAGGGCAGGGGACCCAGTACTTC,CASSQRTGQGTQYF
few,TRBJ1-1,TRBD1,TRBV28,TGTGCCAGCAGTTTTGGCGACAGGGGTATTCTCTTT,CASSFGDRGILF
many,TRBJ1-2,.,TRBV19,TGTGCCAGTAGTATGGGGGAAACCTATGGCTACACCTTC,CASSMGETYGYTF
many,TRBJ1-1,.,TRBV7-9,TGTGCCAGCAGCCAGATCCGGGGGGCAGTCGGGGCTGAAGCTTTCTTT,CASSQIRGAVGAEAFF
many,TRBJ1-2,.,TRBV20-1,TGCAGTGCTAGACCCCCTTCCCCGTCCGTATATGGCTACACCTTC,CSARPPSPSVYGYTF
many,TRBJ2-7,.,TRBV2,TGTGCCAGCAGGGACAGAGCCTACGAGCAGTACTTC,CASRDRAYEQYF
few,TRBJ1-1,.,TRBV5-1,TGCGCCAGCAGGGACGGGAACACTGAAGCTTTCTTT,CASRDGNTEAFF
.,TRBJ2-1,TRBD2,TRBV4-2,TGTGCCAGCAGCCAAGCCGGCGGACTAGCGGGAGGCTCCTACAATGAGCAGTTCTTC,CASSQAGGLAGGSYNEQFF
many,TRBJ2-7,TRBD2,TRBV10-3,TGTGCCATCAGTGAGTCGTTTCCCGGGACTAGCGGGGGGGCTGGCGAGCAGTACTTC,CAISESFPGTSGGAGEQYF
many,TRBJ2-1,TRBD2,TRBV7-2,TGTGCCAGCAGCTTAACAGCGGGGGGGCTTAGTGAGCAGTTCTTC,CASSLTAGGLSEQFF
many,TRBJ1-1,.,TRBV6-2/TRBV6-3,TGTGCCAGCAGTGCTGTGACAGCTTACACTGAAGCTTTCTTT,CASSAVTAYTEAFF
many,TRBJ2-1,.,TRBV11-1,TGTGCCAGCAGCATTGGGGGCAGGGGTGGGAGCGGGACTACCTACAATGAGCAGTTCTTC,CASSIGGRGGSGTTYNEQFF